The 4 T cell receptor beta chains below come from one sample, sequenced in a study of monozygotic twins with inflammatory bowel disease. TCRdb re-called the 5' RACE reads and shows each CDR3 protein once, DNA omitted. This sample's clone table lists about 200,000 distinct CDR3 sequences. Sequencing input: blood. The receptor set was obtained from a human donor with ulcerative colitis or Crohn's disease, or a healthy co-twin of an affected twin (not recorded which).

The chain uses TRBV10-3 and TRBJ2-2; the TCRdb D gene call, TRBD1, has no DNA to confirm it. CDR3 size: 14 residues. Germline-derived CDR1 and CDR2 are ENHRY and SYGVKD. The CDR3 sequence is CAIRTGVDTGELFF.

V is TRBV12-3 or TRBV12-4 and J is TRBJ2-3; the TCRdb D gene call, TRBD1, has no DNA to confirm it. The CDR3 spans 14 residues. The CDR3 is CASIATGRTDTQYF.

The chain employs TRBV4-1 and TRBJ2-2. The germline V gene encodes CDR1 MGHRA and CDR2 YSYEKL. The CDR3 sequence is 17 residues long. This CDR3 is CASSQEGRSVFTGELFF.

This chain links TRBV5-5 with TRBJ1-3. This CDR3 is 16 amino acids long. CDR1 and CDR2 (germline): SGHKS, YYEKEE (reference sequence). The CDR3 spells CASSLGVASSGNTIYF.